The T cell receptor (beta chain) described here comes from a study of blood T cell repertoires in COVID-19. Study in general: Some COVID-19 samples were acute and others convalescent; all came from the United States, Italy and Spain. The cDNA or gDNA used as material had been derived from T cells, B-cell-depleted T cells, or PBMCs.

V lost 3 bases and J lost 5, with 14 bases in between. CDR3 length: 15 residues. Per the germline V gene, CDR1 is MGHRA and CDR2 is YSYEKL. As processed by the authors: Researchers report that nucleated cell counts were estimated from reference gene primer amplification. Profiled with immunoSEQ multiplex PCR; TCRdb holds only in-frame clones, not every one. The V and J calls and clone size come from that table; D and trimming were worked out from the DNA. The sample has 120,000 or so clones, over 75% seen once. This clone was counted once. While infection was still active, Seattle patients were enrolled and then followed longitudinally.

The chain joins TRBV4-1 to TRBJ1-5, with a weak D call TRBD1 (5 bases). The clonotype was recovered from a man between 25 and 39 years old with COVID-19, enrolled during active disease. Source material: peripheral blood. Here the CDR3 DNA reads TGCGCCAGCAGCCAGAAGGGGATTTCAGATCAGCCCCAGCATTTT. Amino acid sequence: CASSQKGISDQPQHF.